A selection of T cell receptor beta chains follows, all from one sample in a study of beta chain features in type 1 diabetes. TCRdb keeps only in-frame clones here, not all; method: immunoSEQ multiplex PCR. The profile covers around 600,000 clones, with around an eighth appearing a single time and around 0.12% taken by the ten largest. The specimen sequenced was naive CD4+ T cells from blood. These receptors were collected from a man between 25 and 39 years old with type 1 diabetes. The CDR3 runs from the conserved cysteine through the conserved F or W. D genes are given only for firm matches. Some rows have no size entry. The others give once, few or many, or a class for an expanded clone.

>TRBD1|TRBJ2-5|.|TRBV18
TGTGCCAGCTCCAGGTTGGACAGGGTAAAGACCCAAGAGACCCAGTACTTC
CASSRLDRVKTQETQYF
>.|TRBJ1-4|.|TRBV20-1
TGCAGTGCGCCGGTTAATGAAAAACTGTTTTTT
CSAPVNEKLFF
>.|TRBJ2-2|.|TRBV9
TGTGCCAGCAGCGTAAATAGCGGGGAGCTGTTTTTT
CASSVNSGELFF
>TRBD1|TRBJ1-1|once|TRBV19
TGTGCCAGTAGTATAGATCCCCCGGGACAGGTCACTGAAGCTTTCTTT
CASSIDPPGQVTEAFF
>TRBD1|TRBJ2-5|few|TRBV13
TGTGCCAGCAGCCCACCTGACAGGGTTGAGACCCAGTACTTC
CASSPPDRVETQYF
>.|TRBJ2-1|.|TRBV7-8
TGTGCCAGCAGCTTAGGAGGTACTGGTTTCTTC
CASSLGGTGFF
>TRBD1|TRBJ1-1|.|TRBV29-1
TGCAGCGTTGCAGGGGGTCCTAGCACTGAAGCTTTCTTT
CSVAGGPSTEAFF
>.|TRBJ2-3|.|TRBV7-2
TGTGCCAGCAGCTTATTACCCGGGATTGGCACAGATACGCAGTATTTT
CASSLLPGIGTDTQYF
>TRBD2|TRBJ2-5|.|TRBV9
TGTGCCAGCACCCGGACTAGCGGGGGGGCGGCCCAAGAGACCCAGTACTTC
CASTRTSGGAAQETQYF
>.|TRBJ1-2|.|TRBV19
TGTGCCAGTAGTATTACACACTCTTGGGACTATGGCTACACCTTC
CASSITHSWDYGYTF
>TRBD1|TRBJ2-1|.|TRBV6-5
TGTGCCACTTCGACAGGGATCGCCTACAATGAGCAGTTCTTC
CATSTGIAYNEQFF
>TRBD1|TRBJ1-2|.|TRBV9
TGTGCCAGCAGCGTCTTACCGGGACAGGGAGCTAACTATGGCTACACCTTC
CASSVLPGQGANYGYTF
>.|TRBJ1-5|.|TRBV5-1
TGCGCCAGCAGCTTGGATGGTCAGATCAATCAGCCCCAGCATTTT
CASSLDGQINQPQHF
>.|TRBJ1-2|.|TRBV5-4
TGTGCCAGCAGCCAAGGACAGAGAACCTATGGCTACACCTTC
CASSQGQRTYGYTF
>.|TRBJ1-2|.|TRBV7-8
TGTGCCAGCACCCCACGTATCGTGGCCAACTATGGCTACACCTTC
CASTPRIVANYGYTF
>TRBD1|TRBJ1-6|few|TRBV18
TGTGCCAGCTCATTGGACAGGGGTAATTCACCCCTCCACTTT
CASSLDRGNSPLHF
>.|TRBJ2-3|few|TRBV27
TGTGCCAGCAGTTTTCGGTTAACAGATACGCAGTATTTT
CASSFRLTDTQYF
>.|TRBJ2-5|few|TRBV6-5
TGTGCCAGCAGTTACTCAGGGCAGAAAGAGACCCAGTACTTC
CASSYSGQKETQYF
>TRBD2|TRBJ2-3|.|TRBV29-1
TGCAGCGCCAACCGACCCAGCGGGGGCCGTAAAGATACGCAGTATTTT
CSANRPSGGRKDTQYF
>.|TRBJ1-2|.|TRBV7-2
TGTGCCAGCAGCTTAGGTGGCCACAGGCTGAACTATGGCTACACCTTC
CASSLGGHRLNYGYTF
>.|TRBJ2-2|few|TRBV4-3
TGCGCCAGCAGCCAAGAGGACGGGGAGCTGTTTTTT
CASSQEDGELFF
>.|TRBJ2-2|few|TRBV7-2
TGTGCCAGCAGCTTGGGTCAAGGGGCAGGCGAGCTGTTTTTT
CASSLGQGAGELFF
>.|TRBJ1-2|few|TRBV6-5
TGTGCCAGCAGTTACTCGCGGCGAAACTATGGCTACACCTTC
CASSYSRRNYGYTF
>.|TRBJ2-5|few|TRBV11-2
TGTGCCAGCAGCCAATATGAAGAGACCCAGTACTTC
CASSQYEETQYF
>TRBD1|TRBJ2-1|.|TRBV5-4
TGTGCCAGCAGCCCTCCCGGGACAGTCATCAATGAGCAGTTCTTC
CASSPPGTVINEQFF
>TRBD1|TRBJ2-1|.|TRBV6-1
TGTGCCAGCAGTGAAATTCCGGGACAGGAGCAGTTCTTC
CASSEIPGQEQFF
>.|TRBJ2-7|few|TRBV7-7
TGTGCTAGCACCTCTCAATTAGGACAGTACTTC
CASTSQLGQYF
>TRBD1|TRBJ2-7|.|TRBV5-1
TGCGCCAGCAGCTCCCCTTGGGACAGGGGGTTTTACGAGCAGTACTTC
CASSSPWDRGFYEQYF
>.|TRBJ1-1|few|TRBV29-1
TGCAGCGCTGAGGTAGCAGGCGGTACTGAAGCTTTCTTT
CSAEVAGGTEAFF
>TRBD1|TRBJ1-1|once|TRBV2
TGTGCCAGCAGTCGGACAGGGCGAGAAGCTTTCTTT
CASSRTGREAFF
>.|TRBJ1-5|few|TRBV28
TGTGCCAGCAGTTTGACCTTCCATCAGCATTTT
CASSLTFHQHF
>TRBD1|TRBJ1-2|few|TRBV2
TGTGCCAGCAGTTACGACAGGGGGTATGGCTACACCTTC
CASSYDRGYGYTF
>.|TRBJ2-2|few|TRBV6-5
TGTGCCAGCAGATTCGGGACGAACACCGGGGAGCTGTTTTTT
CASRFGTNTGELFF
>.|TRBJ1-1|few|TRBV7-3
TGTGCCAGCAGCTTCGACGGGGGTGAGTCTGAAGCTTTCTTT
CASSFDGGESEAFF
>.|TRBJ1-6|.|TRBV15
TGTGCCACCAGCAGAGACCGGGGTTCGTCCTCACCCCTCCACTTT
CATSRDRGSSSPLHF
>.|TRBJ2-7|.|TRBV29-1
TGCAGCGTCCCACCCCCGGCAGGCTCCGAGCAGTACTTC
CSVPPPAGSEQYF
>.|TRBJ2-1|.|TRBV6-6
TGTGCCAGCAGGGCTAGCGCCTACAATGAGCAGTTCTTC
CASRASAYNEQFF
>.|TRBJ2-5|.|TRBV5-4
TGTGCCAGCAGCCCGGGCGGAGGTCGAGAGACCCAGTACTTC
CASSPGGGRETQYF
>.|TRBJ2-7|few|TRBV5-1
TGCGCCAGCAGCTCTGACAGAGCCAACTACGAGCAGTACTTC
CASSSDRANYEQYF
>TRBD2|TRBJ2-1|few|TRBV15
TGTGCCAGCTCCCGCGGGAGCTCCTACAATGAGCAGTTCTTC
CASSRGSSYNEQFF
>.|TRBJ2-2|few|TRBV30
TGTGCCTGGAGTGTACATCAGGGAACCGGGGAGCTGTTTTTT
CAWSVHQGTGELFF
>.|TRBJ1-6|.|TRBV5-6
TGTGCCAGCAGCTTAAGGAGGGGAACCTATAATTCACCCCTCCACTTT
CASSLRRGTYNSPLHF